Listed below are T cell receptor beta chains from one sample, sequenced in a study of cytotoxic CD8 clonotypes in ibrutinib-treated CLL. The repertoire was sequenced with immunoSEQ multiplex PCR; TCRdb's copy has only in-frame clones and lacks some. The sample has about 17,000 clones, approximately 61% seen once. Material: PBMCs, obtained after 12 months of ibrutinib treatment. The receptors originated from a human donor with chronic lymphocytic leukemia. Both conserved end residues are part of each CDR3. D genes are given only for firm matches. Clone size is not always given. Where it is, it says once, few, many or a class for expanded clones.

TRBJ2-3 TRBV2 TRBD2 NA CASSSSLAGTDTQYF TGTGCCAGCAGTTCCTCGCTAGCGGGCACAGATACGCAGTATTTT
TRBJ2-3 TRBV6-6 NA NA CASSPRSSTDTQYF TGTGCCAGCAGTCCCCGCTCTAGCACAGATACGCAGTATTTT
TRBJ2-1 TRBV5-4 NA NA CASSFRTQVNEQFF TGTGCCAGCAGCTTCCGTACTCAAGTCAATGAGCAGTTCTTC
TRBJ1-5 TRBV28 NA NA CASSLRTSRGERPQHF TGTGCCAGCAGTTTACGTACTTCAAGAGGAGAGCGGCCCCAGCATTTT
TRBJ1-1 TRBV11-3 NA NA CASSPRSGQRGPNTEAFF TGTGCCAGCAGCCCGAGATCCGGCCAGCGGGGACCGAACACTGAAGCTTTCTTT
TRBJ1-1 TRBV15 NA few CATSRSIPFF TGTGCCACCAGCAGAAGTATTCCTTTCTTT
TRBJ2-3 TRBV6-1 TRBD2 NA CASSGPGRAGGPTDTQYF TGTGCCAGCAGTGGGCCAGGGCGAGCGGGGGGGCCCACAGATACGCAGTATTTT
TRBJ2-4 TRBV19 NA NA CASSIGVAENIQYF TGTGCCAGTAGTATCGGGGTAGCGGAAAACATTCAGTACTTC
TRBJ2-5 TRBV11-3 NA NA CASSQGTSRETQYF TGTGCCAGCAGCCAGGGGACCTCTAGGGAGACCCAGTACTTC
TRBJ2-3 TRBV11-2 NA NA CASSLEAGTDTQYF TGTGCCAGCAGCTTAGAAGCGGGCACAGATACGCAGTATTTT
TRBJ1-2 TRBV6-5 NA NA CASARANYGYTF TGTGCCAGCGCGAGGGCTAACTATGGCTACACCTTC
TRBJ2-3 TRBV5-4 NA NA CASSLDIYTQYF TGTGCCAGCAGCTTGGACATCTATACGCAGTATTTT
TRBJ2-1 TRBV7-8 NA NA CASSPRGGPYNEQFF TGTGCCAGCAGCCCCCGAGGGGGACCCTACAATGAGCAGTTCTTC
TRBJ2-5 TRBV28 NA NA CASTTQGETQYF TGTGCCAGCACGACACAGGGAGAGACCCAGTACTTC
TRBJ1-5 TRBV7-9 NA NA CASSFSSNQPQHF TGTGCCAGCAGCTTTTCTAGCAATCAGCCCCAGCATTTT
TRBJ2-1 TRBV7-3 TRBD2 once CASSQGGSGRNEQFF TGTGCCAGCAGCCAGGGGGGTAGCGGGAGAAATGAGCAGTTCTTC
TRBJ2-5 TRBV9 NA few CASSVGQFQETQYF TGTGCCAGCAGCGTAGGGCAGTTCCAAGAGACCCAGTACTTC
TRBJ2-1 TRBV5-1 NA NA CASKRSGGVYDEQFF TGCGCCAGCAAGCGCTCAGGAGGGGTCTATGATGAGCAGTTCTTC
TRBJ2-1 TRBV7-3 NA NA CASSLTPSESYNEQFF TGTGCCAGCAGCTTAACGCCTAGCGAATCCTACAATGAGCAGTTCTTC
TRBJ2-5 TRBV27 NA medium-sized CASSAAGNQETQYF TGTGCCAGCTCGGCGGCAGGGAACCAAGAGACCCAGTACTTC
TRBJ2-1 TRBV7-2 NA NA CASSTELARAVFGQFF TGTGCCAGCAGCACGGAGCTAGCGCGAGCAGTGTTTGGGCAGTTCTTC
TRBJ2-1 TRBV29-1 TRBD2 NA CTIMRERLEEQFF TGCACCATCATGCGGGAGAGGCTCGAGGAGCAGTTCTTC
TRBJ1-3 TRBV28 NA NA CASSFQGRVSGNTIYF TGTGCCAGCAGTTTCCAGGGGCGCGTCTCTGGAAACACCATATATTTT
TRBJ2-7 TRBV7-9 NA NA CASSLVDAGAYEQYF TGTGCCAGCAGCTTAGTGGACGCCGGGGCCTACGAGCAGTACTTC
TRBJ2-2 TRBV7-9 NA few CASSLSGLDTGELFF TGTGCCAGCAGCTTAAGTGGCCTCGACACCGGGGAGCTGTTTTTT
TRBJ2-1 TRBV18 TRBD2 few CASSPLAGGSFDEQFF TGTGCCAGCTCACCCCTAGCGGGAGGGTCGTTCGATGAGCAGTTCTTC
TRBJ2-1 TRBV30 NA NA CAWNSPRNEQFF TGTGCCTGGAACAGCCCTCGGAATGAGCAGTTCTTC
TRBJ1-5 TRBV27 NA NA CASKLSSNQPQHF TGTGCCAGCAAGTTGTCGAGCAATCAGCCCCAGCATTTT
TRBJ1-5 TRBV7-7 NA NA CASSLGANQPQHF TGTGCTAGCAGCTTAGGGGCAAATCAGCCCCAGCATTTT
TRBJ1-3 TRBV30 NA NA CAWSVRSPSGNTIYF TGTGCCTGGAGTGTAAGGTCTCCTTCTGGAAACACCATATATTTT
TRBJ1-1 TRBV28 NA few CASSPNRRTEAFF TGTGCCAGCAGCCCTAACAGGCGGACTGAAGCTTTCTTT
TRBJ2-1 TRBV11-1 NA NA CASSLEYNNEQFF TGTGCCAGCAGCTTAGAGTACAACAATGAGCAGTTCTTC
TRBJ2-2 TRBV7-9 NA NA CASSPRAMNTGELFF TGTGCCAGCAGCCCCCGGGCCATGAACACCGGGGAGCTGTTTTTT
TRBJ1-4 TRBV28 TRBD1 NA CASSQLGTGVGEKLFF TGTGCCAGCAGCCAATTAGGGACAGGGGTGGGTGAAAAACTGTTTTTT
TRBJ2-1 TRBV5-1 NA NA CASSPGGRDEQFF TGCGCCAGCAGCCCCGGTGGCAGGGATGAGCAGTTCTTC
TRBJ2-1 TRBV5-6 NA NA CASSFTGNEQFF TGTGCCAGCAGCTTCACAGGCAATGAGCAGTTCTTC
TRBJ1-1 TRBV7-3 NA NA CASSFMGDNTEAFF TGTGCCAGCAGCTTTATGGGGGATAACACTGAAGCTTTCTTT
TRBJ2-1 TRBV4-1 NA NA CASSPGSGLSNEQFF TGCGCCAGCAGCCCGGGGAGCGGGTTAAGCAATGAGCAGTTCTTC
TRBJ1-4 TRBV21-1 NA NA CASSKPRADEKLFF TGTGCCAGCAGCAAACCGAGGGCGGATGAAAAACTGTTTTTT
TRBJ2-5 TRBV5-4 TRBD2 NA CASSLRASGTETQYF TGTGCCAGCAGCTTAAGGGCTAGCGGGACAGAGACCCAGTACTTC
TRBJ1-2 TRBV20-1 NA NA CSAKQGNGYTF TGCAGTGCCAAACAGGGAAATGGCTACACCTTC
TRBJ1-2 TRBV9 NA NA CASSAGGTYGYTF TGTGCCAGCAGCGCGGGGGGGACCTATGGCTACACCTTC
TRBJ2-3 TRBV27 TRBD1 NA CASSLTGGRTDTQYF TGTGCCAGCAGTCTCACAGGGGGGCGCACAGATACGCAGTATTTT
TRBJ2-3 TRBV10-3 NA NA CAITDGLGTDTQYF TGTGCCATCACCGATGGCTTGGGCACAGATACGCAGTATTTT
TRBJ2-7 TRBV9 NA NA CASSVGRGIGEQYF TGTGCCAGCAGCGTAGGGAGAGGGATCGGCGAGCAGTACTTC
TRBJ1-5 TRBV19 TRBD1 NA CASRGTGVQPQHF TGTGCCAGTAGAGGGACAGGGGTACAGCCCCAGCATTTT
TRBJ2-7 TRBV4-2 NA NA CASSRQGGTREQYF TGTGCCAGCAGCCGACAGGGTGGGACTCGCGAGCAGTACTTC
TRBJ2-1 TRBV7-3 NA NA CASSLGGEAGYNEQFF TGTGCCAGCAGCTTAGGGGGCGAGGCGGGCTACAATGAGCAGTTCTTC
TRBJ2-2 TRBV2 TRBD2 NA CARGLASGGELFF TGTGCCAGAGGACTAGCAAGTGGCGGGGAGCTGTTTTTT
TRBJ2-3 TRBV5-1 NA NA CASSQERGTDTQYF TGCGCCAGCAGCCAAGAGCGAGGCACAGATACGCAGTATTTT
TRBJ2-1 TRBV10-2 NA NA CASSERAENEQFF TGCGCCAGCAGTGAACGAGCGGAGAATGAGCAGTTCTTC
TRBJ2-7 TRBV13 NA few CASSLRPAVGTYEQYF TGTGCCAGCAGCCTCCGACCAGCGGTAGGGACCTACGAGCAGTACTTC
TRBJ2-1 TRBV30 NA NA CAWSVKWDYNEQFF TGTGCCTGGAGTGTCAAATGGGATTACAATGAGCAGTTCTTC